The entry below gives a single TCR beta chain sequence along with its context. Its antigen is not known. This entry comes from a study of OX40 agonist ivuxolimab in advanced cancers. Study-level information: Ivuxolimab is a fully human IgG2 antibody that activates OX40 (CD134). Study conclusions and caveats: At 0.1 to 3.0 mg/kg, clonal expansion of CD4+ and CD8+ blood T cells had occurred by week 6. Mean expanded clone counts were higher in CD8+ than CD4+ T cells.

Sampling times: baseline, cycle 4 day 1, cycle 7 day 1. The CDR3 totals 16 residues. Per the germline V gene, CDR1 is SGHTA and CDR2 is FQGTGA. Germline trimming cut 5 bases from V and 2 bases from J; bases unmatched to any gene: 11. Using immunoSEQ multiplex PCR, the repertoire was profiled, and TCRdb retains in-frame clones only, with some absent. The sample has about 69,000 clones; 91% are singletons. This TCR came from an adult with an advanced solid tumor such as melanoma, head and neck, liver or kidney cancer. The rearrangement links TRBV7-3 to TRBJ2-7; 8 bases are a match to TRBD2. This specimen was CD4+ or CD8+ T cells sorted from blood, taken in a trial of the OX40 agonist ivuxolimab. The CDR3 DNA follows: TGTGCCAGCAGCCCAGGGGCGACTAGCGCAACCTACGAGCAGTACTTC. Translation: CASSPGATSATYEQYF.